Presented here are 20 T cell receptor beta chains from one specimen sequenced in a study of CD8+CD57+ T cells in acquired aplastic anemia. By flow cytometry, patients selected for sequencing had shown an expansion of CD8+CD57+ cells. Using genomic DNA as the template, TCR beta VDJ and CDR3 profiling was carried out. One entry per CDR3 protein results from TCRdb running MiXCR on the reads. The profile shows about half a million distinct CDR3 sequences, approximately 32% of them singletons. The sequenced material came from sorted CD4+, CD8+, or CD8+CD57+ T cells (not recorded which) from PBMCs. Receptor source: a human donor with aplastic anemia.

V usage is TRBV19 and J usage is TRBJ1-1, with 7 bases matching TRBD1. The J segment lost 1 base and the V segment lost 2 bases, leaving 4 bases of the junction unmatched. CDR1 and CDR2 (germline): LNHDA, SQIVND (reference sequence). The CDR3 sequence is 15 residues long. The chain's CDR3 is CASSIKGAGNTEAFF. The CDR3 coding sequence is TGTGCCAGTAGTATAAAGGGGGCGGGGAACACTGAAGCTTTCTTT. The variable domain in full, completed from reference TRBV19 and TRBJ1-1, reads DGGITQSPKYLFRKEGQNVTLSCEQNLNHDAMYWYRQDPGQGLRLIYYSQIVNDFQKGDIAEGYSVSREKKESFPLTVTSAQKNPTAFYLCASSIKGAGNTEAFFGQGTRLTVV.

This clonotype was picked up many times. This chain links TRBV12-3 or TRBV12-4 with TRBJ2-7; 8 bases are shared with TRBD1. The trim removed 4 bases at V and 3 bases at J, leaving 8 bases unmatched. The CDR3 covers 15 residues. The CDR3 here is CASSSGRTGFYEQYF. CDR3 DNA: TGTGCCAGCAGTTCGGGAAGGACAGGGTTCTACGAGCAGTACTTC.

This clonotype was counted many times. The V call is TRBV7-6, the J call TRBJ2-7; D tentatively reads TRBD1 or TRBD2 (5 bases each). CDR3 length: 14 amino acids. V lost 5 bases and J lost 2, with 13 bases in between. The V gene's germline CDR1 is SGHVS and CDR2 FNYEAQ. The CDR3 loop is CASSRGHRAYEQYF. As DNA, the CDR3 is TGTGCCAGCAGCCGGGGCCATCGGGCCTACGAGCAGTACTTC.

Of note for this clonotype: Being one base from a much bigger clone, this may be a read error. The chain combines TRBV5-6 with TRBJ1-1; D is unresolved. In germline, CDR1 is SGHDT, CDR2 YYEEEE. The CDR3 totals 15 residues. The V gene lost 4 bases and the J gene lost 4 bases, with 17 bases spanning the gap. CDR3 DNA sequence: TGTGCCAGCAGCGCAACAAGGACGGTGAGCACTGAAGCTTTCTTT. Residues: CASSATRTVSTEAFF.

This clonotype was observed at least ten times. The CDR3 DNA reads TGTGCCAGCAGCTCCACCTTGCGGGATTCGAACTATGGCTACACCTTC. Protein product: CASSSTLRDSNYGYTF. The chain is built from TRBV11-1 and TRBJ1-2; D is undetermined. Germline CDR1 reads SGHAT; CDR2 reads FQDESV (reference sequence). The CDR3 covers 16 residues. Trimming left V 4 bases short and J 2 bases short, with 17 bases between.

This clonotype was observed a handful of times. This chain links TRBV19 with TRBJ1-2; D is unresolved. Between the trimmed V and J ends, which lost 9 bases and 2 bases, there was a span of 13 bases. The CDR3 is made up of 13 amino acids. Germline lookup yields CDR1 LNHDA and CDR2 SQIVND (reference sequence). CDR3 DNA: TGTGCCAGCAGATATCAAGGGAACTATGGCTACACCTTC. It is translated as CASRYQGNYGYTF.

The gene calls are TRBV25-1 and TRBJ1-2; 8 positions agree with TRBD1. The germline CDR1 and CDR2 sequences are MGHDK and SYGVNS. This CDR3 has 16 amino acids. V shed 9 bases, J shed 4 bases, and the junction held 16 bases outside the gene matches. Here the CDR3 reads CASSTGQQGVTYGYTF. The CDR3 nucleotides are TGTGCCAGTAGTACGGGTCAACAGGGGGTAACCTATGGCTACACCTTC.

There are many counts of this clonotype. The chain has TRBV19 and TRBJ1-6; D not resolved. Germline V gene data show CDR1 as LNHDA and CDR2 as SQIVND (reference sequence). This CDR3 has 16 residues. V was shortened by 4 bases and J by 3 bases, with 13 bases between the two germline ends. The CDR3 here is CASSTPGRLYNSPLHF. CDR3 nucleotide sequence: TGTGCCAGTAGTACTCCCGGGAGGCTCTATAATTCACCCCTCCACTTT. The full variable domain, in which reference TRBV19 and TRBJ1-6 provide the parts outside the CDR3, is DGGITQSPKYLFRKEGQNVTLSCEQNLNHDAMYWYRQDPGQGLRLIYYSQIVNDFQKGDIAEGYSVSREKKESFPLTVTSAQKNPTAFYLCASSTPGRLYNSPLHFGNGTRLTVT.

This clonotype was observed a few times. The chain links TRBV11-2 to TRBJ1-1; 7 bases line up with TRBD1. There are 15 residues in the CDR3. CDR1 is SGHAT and CDR2 is FQNNGV in the germline V gene. The junction had 4 bases not matched to a gene; V was cut back by 2 bases and J by 1 base. CDR3 in DNA: TGTGCCAGCAGCTTATCGACAGGGCCGAACACTGAAGCTTTCTTT. Translated, it gives CASSLSTGPNTEAFF.

This clonotype was seen only a few times. The chain recombines TRBV20-1 with TRBJ2-1, with D possibly being TRBD1 (5 bases). The germline V gene has CDR1 DFQATT and CDR2 SNEGSKA (reference sequence). The CDR3 has 14 amino acids. V was shortened by 3 bases and J by 0 bases, with 9 bases between the two germline ends. CDR3 in amino acids: CSASDRISYNEQFF. CDR3 in DNA: TGCAGTGCTAGTGACAGAATCTCCTACAATGAGCAGTTCTTC.

As regards this clonotype: At one end the junction does not follow the germline gene, possibly because of a read error. The DNA of the CDR3 is TGTGCCAGCAGCGCCCAGCCGGGGGGGAACGCCGGGGAGCTGTTTTTT. Protein: CASSAQPGGNAGELFF. This chain joins TRBV11-2 and TRBJ2-2; 8 bases line up with TRBD2. From germline, CDR1 is SGHAT and CDR2 FQNNGV. This CDR3 has 16 amino acids.

This CDR3 reads CASSPRDRAIGTGELFF. The CDR3 DNA reads as TGTGCCAGCAGCCCCCGGGACAGGGCGATAGGGACCGGGGAGCTGTTTTTT. This chain connects TRBV11-2 to TRBJ2-2, with TRBD1 identical over 9 bases. Trimming at V came to 5 bases and at J to 5 bases, leaving 12 bases not matched to a gene. The CDR3 is made up of 17 amino acids. In germline, CDR1 is SGHAT, CDR2 FQNNGV.

Ten or more counts support this clonotype. The genes are TRBV10-1 and TRBJ2-1; maybe TRBD2 (5 bases). This CDR3 spans 15 amino acids. V lost 3 bases and J 9 bases, leaving 18 bases between the germline ends. Germline assignment: CDR1 WNHNN and CDR2 SYGVQD (reference sequence). The DNA for the CDR3 is TGCGCCAGCAGTGACGAGGGAGTTGGAGTACTTGAGCAGTTCTTC. This codes for CASSDEGVGVLEQFF.

The genes are TRBV5-1 and TRBJ1-2; D uncertain. V was trimmed by 0 bases and J by 4 bases, leaving 16 bases between them. Germline CDR1 reads SGHRS; CDR2 reads YFSETQ. The CDR3 spans 16 residues. The CDR3 is CASSLDRTGTGYGYTF. CDR3 bases: TGCGCCAGCAGCTTGGATAGGACTGGAACCGGCTATGGCTACACCTTC.

The V gene is TRBV6-1, the J gene TRBJ2-7; maybe TRBD1 (6 bases). The V end was cut by 3 bases, the J end by 1 base, with 13 bases between. The CDR3 covers 15 residues. In germline, CDR1 is MNHNS, CDR2 SASEGT. The CDR3 DNA reads as TGTGCCAGCAGTGACGCAACAGGGCGATCCTACGAGCAGTACTTC. This encodes CASSDATGRSYEQYF.

This clonotype came up many times. The chain is built from TRBV4-2 and TRBJ2-7, with no clear D. This CDR3 is built from 12 residues. The V gene's germline CDR1 is LGHNA and CDR2 YNFKEQ. The V gene lost 4 bases and the J gene lost 7 bases, with 11 bases spanning the gap. CDR3 sequence reads: CASSRGLREQYF. As DNA, the CDR3 is TGTGCCAGCAGCCGAGGATTACGGGAGCAGTACTTC.

The chain joins TRBV2 to TRBJ2-3; D unclear. Germline CDR1 is SNHLY and CDR2 is FYNNEI. There are 12 residues in the CDR3. With 8 bases removed from V and 2 bases from J, the gap between germline ends came to 8 bases. The CDR3 spells CASSPDTDTQYF. In nucleotides, the CDR3 is TGTGCCAGCTCACCGGACACAGATACGCAGTATTTT.

The rearrangement joins TRBV12-3 or TRBV12-4 to TRBJ1-4; D ambiguous. Trimming pared 0 bases from V and 8 bases from J, leaving 4 bases between. The length of the CDR3 is 12 residues. The DNA of the CDR3 is TGTGCCAGCAGTTTAGCGAGGGAAAAACTGTTTTTT. It is translated as CASSLAREKLFF.

This clonotype came up many times. The V and J genes are TRBV7-2 and TRBJ1-6, with a tentative D call TRBD1 (6 bases). Germline CDR1 reads SGHTA; CDR2 reads FQGNSA. The CDR3 has 14 amino acids. The V end lost 2 bases, the J end lost 6 bases, and 8 bases lay between the germline ends. Written as DNA, the CDR3 is TGTGCCAGCAGCTTAACAGGGTTTAATTCACCCCTCCACTTT. Its protein product is CASSLTGFNSPLHF. The complete variable domain, with remaining parts taken from reference TRBV7-2 and TRBJ1-6, reads GAGVSQSPSNKVTEKGKDVELRCDPISGHTALYWYRQSLGQGLEFLIYFQGNSAPDKSGLPSDRFSAERTGGSVSTLTIQRTQQEDSAVYLCASSLTGFNSPLHFGNGTRLTVT.

This clonotype showed up just a few times. This chain uses TRBV6-1 with TRBJ2-7; no clear D. Germline lookup yields CDR1 MNHNS and CDR2 SASEGT. The CDR3 runs to 14 residues. The V and J ends lost 3 bases and 0 bases respectively, with 9 bases between them. CDR3 sequence reads: CASSDFDHSYEQYF. As DNA, the CDR3 is TGTGCCAGCAGTGATTTCGACCACTCCTACGAGCAGTACTTC.